Below, 20 T cell receptor beta chains from the same sample are listed, as sequenced in a study of T cell responses to AZD1222 COVID-19 vaccine. Here immunoSEQ multiplex PCR was the method, and the copy in TCRdb shows in-frame clones only, minus some. The sample lists 150,000 to 200,000 clones, around 89% occurring once. The sequences come from peripheral blood, collected on day 0 of AZD1222 vaccination. The receptors were gathered from an adult in good health.

V gene TRBV7-9 combines with J gene TRBJ1-2; D unclear. Germline V gene data show CDR1 as SEHNR and CDR2 as FQNEAQ (reference sequence). Trimming took 5 bases from V and 6 from J, leaving 16 bases between them. This CDR3 has 14 residues. CDR3 sequence: CASSRTVERDGYTF. As DNA, the CDR3 is TGTGCCAGCAGCAGGACGGTGGAGAGGGATGGCTACACCTTC.

The DNA of the CDR3 is TGTGCCTGGTCGAAATCTGGAAACACCATATATTTT. Its protein product is CAWSKSGNTIYF. The V gene is TRBV30, the J gene TRBJ1-3; D ambiguous. CDR3 length: 12 residues. Germline V lookup: CDR1 GTSNPN, CDR2 SVGIG (reference sequence). V lost 5 bases to trimming and J lost 1 base, with 6 bases between them.

The genes are TRBV19 and TRBJ1-5; 7 bases map to TRBD1. V was pared by 7 bases and J by 4 bases, with 7 bases of the junction left unmatched. The CDR3 sequence is 14 residues long. CDR1 and CDR2 from the germline V gene are LNHDA and SQIVND (reference sequence). CDR3 in DNA: TGTGCCAGTAATTCAGGGGGTCGAAATCAGCCCCAGCATTTT. Amino acid sequence: CASNSGGRNQPQHF.

The V call is TRBV6-5, the J call TRBJ2-5; a weak D match, TRBD2 (6 bases). Germline V gives CDR1 MNHEY, CDR2 SVGAGI. CDR3 length: 13 amino acids. Trimming cost V 2 bases and J 5 bases, with 9 bases left between them. The chain's CDR3 is CASSYGGAETQYF. The DNA of the CDR3 is TGTGCCAGCAGTTACGGAGGGGCGGAGACCCAGTACTTC.

This chain uses TRBV5-5 with TRBJ2-2; D unclear. Germline assignment: CDR1 SGHKS and CDR2 YYEKEE (reference sequence). V lost 0 bases, J lost 4 bases, and 4 bases lay in between. This CDR3 has 13 residues. Written as DNA, the CDR3 is TGTGCCAGCAGCTTGGGATCCACCGGGGAGCTGTTTTTT. It is translated as CASSLGSTGELFF.

The chain carries TRBV13 and TRBJ1-2; D remains unclear. CDR1 PRHDT and CDR2 FYEKMQ come from the germline V gene (reference sequence). Deletions cut 1 base from V and 5 bases from J, with 11 bases between. The CDR3 consists of 14 residues. CDR3 in amino acids: CASSLVHSDYGYTF. CDR3 sequence (DNA): TGTGCCAGCAGCTTAGTGCACAGTGATTATGGCTACACCTTC.

The chain employs TRBV18 and TRBJ2-4; 10 bases match TRBD2. Germline V lookup: CDR1 KGHSH, CDR2 LQKENI. After removal of 1 base from V and 6 bases from J, the junction contained 9 bases not matched to a gene. This CDR3 region has 17 residues. This CDR3 reads CASSPLLAGDNPNIQYF. CDR3 coding DNA: TGTGCCAGCTCACCACTTCTAGCGGGAGACAACCCAAACATTCAGTACTTC.

By share, this clone ranks as medium-sized (0.01 to 0.1%). This chain links TRBV6-4 with TRBJ2-2, with TRBD2 matching over 7 bases. CDR3 length: 16 amino acids. Trimming at V came to 0 bases and at J to 6 bases, leaving 7 bases not matched to a gene. Germline V gives CDR1 MRHNA, CDR2 SNTAGT. Written as DNA, the CDR3 is TGTGCCAGCAGTGACTCGAAGGCGGGGGAAGCCGGGGAGCTGTTTTTT. Encoded protein: CASSDSKAGEAGELFF.

V is TRBV5-6 and J is TRBJ2-7, with 9 bases fitting TRBD1. Trimming at V came to 4 bases and at J to 3 bases, leaving 5 bases not matched to a gene. Germline values: CDR1 SGHDT, CDR2 YYEEEE. The CDR3 extends over 14 amino acids. Written as DNA, the CDR3 is TGTGCCAGCAGCCCGACAGGGGGACTCTACGAGCAGTACTTC. Amino acids: CASSPTGGLYEQYF.

This clone has only one observation. This chain uses TRBV28 with TRBJ1-2, with 11 bases matching TRBD1. This CDR3 has 17 residues. Germline loops: CDR1 MDHEN, CDR2 SYDVKM. V lost 5 bases and J lost 2; bases outside the gene matches: 10. This chain's CDR3 is CASSAPGQGDINYGYTF. The CDR3 bases are TGTGCCAGCAGTGCGCCGGGACAGGGGGATATCAACTATGGCTACACCTTC.

This chain connects TRBV5-5 to TRBJ1-5; D gene unclear. Trimming cost V 0 bases and J 6 bases, with 16 bases left between them. In germline, CDR1 is SGHKS, CDR2 YYEKEE (reference sequence). The CDR3 spans 16 residues. The CDR3 reads CASSLVARSRGQPQHF. The DNA of the CDR3 is TGTGCCAGCAGCTTGGTCGCCAGGTCCCGGGGTCAGCCCCAGCATTTT.

This clone was counted once. The V call is TRBV27, the J call TRBJ1-5; the match to TRBD1 covers 8 bases. This CDR3 comprises 16 residues. V was clipped by 5 bases and J by 3 bases; unmatched bases: 9. Germline CDR1 is MNHEY and CDR2 is SMNVEV (reference sequence). CDR3 DNA: TGTGCCAGCAGTCGGGACAGGCCTTTAATCAATCAGCCCCAGCATTTT. Residues: CASSRDRPLINQPQHF.

This clone was seen more than once but under ten times. This rearrangement joins TRBV5-5 to TRBJ2-7; no clear D gene. The CDR3 is 13 residues long. Germline values: CDR1 SGHKS, CDR2 YYEKEE (reference sequence). V was clipped by 2 bases and J by 6 bases, with 12 bases between them. CDR3 sequence: CASSFSSSTEQYF. The CDR3 region has the DNA TGTGCCAGCAGCTTTTCGTCCTCGACCGAGCAGTACTTC.

The rearrangement links TRBV5-1 to TRBJ1-6, with D possibly matching TRBD1 (6 bases). The CDR3 runs to 15 residues. Between the trimmed V and J ends, which lost 3 bases and 9 bases, there was a span of 16 bases. From germline, CDR1 is SGHRS and CDR2 YFSETQ. CDR3 loop: CASSSSDSTSSPLHF. The CDR3 bases are TGCGCCAGCAGCTCATCGGACAGTACTAGTTCACCCCTCCACTTT.

The V and J genes are TRBV10-3 and TRBJ2-2; D may be TRBD1 (5 bases). CDR1 is ENHRY and CDR2 is SYGVKD in the germline V gene. Trimming stripped 8 bases from V and 5 bases from J, with 18 bases between. CDR3 size: 15 residues. CDR3 amino acids: CAIGPPQGRTGELFF. The DNA for the CDR3 is TGTGCCATCGGACCCCCCCAGGGTCGTACCGGGGAGCTGTTTTTT.

This sequence joins TRBV30 and TRBJ1-5; D gene ambiguous. CDR1 is GTSNPN, CDR2 SVGIG, per germline (reference sequence). The CDR3 sequence is 13 residues long. The V and J ends lost 0 bases and 3 bases respectively, with 6 bases between them. CDR3 region: CAWSVLLNQPQHF. The CDR3, as DNA: TGTGCCTGGAGTGTACTGCTCAATCAGCCCCAGCATTTT.

This rearrangement joins TRBV18 to TRBJ2-3; TRBD1 aligns across 9 bases. The CDR3 consists of 15 residues. Per the germline V gene, CDR1 is KGHSH and CDR2 is LQKENI. The V gene end was trimmed by 6 bases and the J gene end by 2 bases; junction bases not matched to a gene: 6. The CDR3: CASSGGTGNTDTQYF. DNA of the CDR3: TGTGCCAGCTCGGGAGGGACAGGGAACACAGATACGCAGTATTTT.

The chain couples TRBV5-1 to TRBJ2-1; 10 bases align to TRBD2. CDR1 and CDR2 (germline): SGHRS, YFSETQ. The CDR3 extends over 17 amino acids. V shed 0 bases and J 7 bases; nucleotides not matched to a gene: 10. CDR3 DNA: TGCGCCAGCAGCTTGGCGGTCAGCGGGAGGGCCGGTAATGAGCAGTTCTTC. Its translation: CASSLAVSGRAGNEQFF.

The rearrangement links TRBV24-1 to TRBJ1-4; TRBD1 agrees at 12 bases. In germline, CDR1 is KGHDR, CDR2 SFDVKD. This CDR3 contains 17 residues. Trimming at V came to 4 bases and at J to 4 bases, leaving 6 bases not matched to a gene. The CDR3 sequence is CATSDPGQGAGNEKLFF. CDR3 DNA sequence: TGTGCCACCAGTGACCCGGGACAGGGGGCAGGTAATGAAAAACTGTTTTTT.

This chain links TRBV7-3 with TRBJ2-5; TRBD1 matches 7 bases. J was trimmed by 1 base and V by 5 bases; bases with no gene match: 10. CDR1 SGHTA and CDR2 FQGTGA come from the germline V gene. The length of the CDR3 is 16 residues. The CDR3 nucleotides are TGTGCCAGCAGCCTAATGGGACAGAGCCCCCAAGAGACCCAGTACTTC. This translates into CASSLMGQSPQETQYF.